The 21 T cell receptor beta chains given below trace back to one sample, sequenced in a study of blood T cell repertoires in COVID-19. The assay was immunoSEQ multiplex PCR, and TCRdb's table has in-frame clones only and misses some. The sample records about 73,000 clones, around 83% being singletons. Sequencing was performed on peripheral blood. The source is a woman in her fifties or sixties with acute or convalescent COVID-19.

The chain recombines TRBV19 with TRBJ1-5; possibly TRBD1 for D (6 bases). The CDR3 sequence is 14 residues long. Germline loops: CDR1 LNHDA, CDR2 SQIVND (reference sequence). Trimming cost V 6 bases and J 6 bases, with 15 bases left between them. CDR3 region: CASSPQGGRQPQHF. Here the CDR3 DNA reads TGTGCCAGTAGCCCCCAAGGGGGTCGTCAGCCCCAGCATTTT.

The rearrangement links TRBV7-9 to TRBJ1-4; TRBD1 matches 9 bases. The CDR3 totals 15 residues. V dropped 5 bases and J dropped 4; count of bases not matched to a gene: 5. CDR1 is SEHNR, CDR2 FQNEAQ, per germline (reference sequence). CDR3 residues: CASSPGQGRNEKLFF. CDR3 sequence (DNA): TGTGCCAGCAGCCCCGGACAGGGGCGTAATGAAAAACTGTTTTTT. The full variable domain, completed using reference TRBV7-9 and TRBJ1-4, is DTGVSQNPRHKITKRGQNVTFRCDPISEHNRLYWYRQTLGQGPEFLTYFQNEAQLEKSRLLSDRFSAERPKGSFSTLEIQRTEQGDSAMYLCASSPGQGRNEKLFFGSGTQLSVL.

The rearrangement uses TRBV5-1 and TRBJ1-1; D is unresolved. This CDR3 has 16 residues. Germline loops: CDR1 SGHRS, CDR2 YFSETQ. V lost 4 bases and J lost 6, with 22 bases in between. DNA of the CDR3: TGCGCCAGCAGCCGCGATACCGGGATTCAGAGCGCTGAAGCTTTCTTT. Amino acid sequence: CASSRDTGIQSAEAFF. The whole variable domain, remainder taken from reference TRBV5-1 and TRBJ1-1, is KAGVTQTPRYLIKTRGQQVTLSCSPISGHRSVSWYQQTPGQGLQFLFEYFSETQRNKGNFPGRFSGRQFSNSRSEMNVSTLELGDSALYLCASSRDTGIQSAEAFFGQGTRLTVV.

The chain carries TRBV18 and TRBJ2-7, with a possible D match to TRBD1 (5 bases). Germline CDR1 reads KGHSH; CDR2 reads LQKENI. V lost 3 bases and J 6 bases, leaving 12 bases between the germline ends. The CDR3 extends over 13 amino acids. The CDR3 DNA sequence: TGTGCCAGCTCACCCCCAGGGATAGGCGAGCAGTACTTC. It encodes CASSPPGIGEQYF.

This clone was counted a few times. V gene TRBV6-6 combines with J gene TRBJ1-5, with D uncertain. Germline loops: CDR1 MNHNY, CDR2 SVGAGI (reference sequence). CDR3 length: 14 amino acids. V was clipped by 6 bases and J by 3 bases, with 12 bases between them. The CDR3 DNA is TGTGCCAGCAGGAACGGACTGATCAATCAGCCCCAGCATTTT. Translated: CASRNGLINQPQHF.

V and J are TRBV2 and TRBJ1-4; 7 bases are shared with TRBD1. J lost 0 bases, V lost 2 bases, and 6 bases had no gene match. Germline CDR1 reads SNHLY; CDR2 reads FYNNEI. CDR3 length equals 17 residues. The CDR3 nucleotides read TGTGCCAGCAGTGAACCTGGCAGGGGGGCAACTAATGAAAAACTGTTTTTT. Encoded protein: CASSEPGRGATNEKLFF.

Written as DNA, the CDR3 is TGTGCCTCTCAGGGCCAGAAAGAATATAATTCACCCCTCCACTTT. The encoded protein is CASQGQKEYNSPLHF. This chain links TRBV19 with TRBJ1-6, with D tentatively TRBD1 (5 bases). The length of the CDR3 is 15 residues. V lost 11 bases and J 4 bases, leaving 18 bases between the germline ends. Germline CDR1 is LNHDA and CDR2 is SQIVND (reference sequence). The variable domain in full, with the rest retrieved from reference TRBV19 and TRBJ1-6, is DGGITQSPKYLFRKEGQNVTLSCEQNLNHDAMYWYRQDPGQGLRLIYYSQIVNDFQKGDIAEGYSVSREKKESFPLTVTSAQKNPTAFYLCASQGQKEYNSPLHFGNGTRLTVT.

The gene calls are TRBV19 and TRBJ1-2, with D unresolved. V dropped 0 bases and J dropped 4 bases, with 9 bases sitting between them. Per germline, CDR1 LNHDA and CDR2 SQIVND (reference sequence). CDR3 length equals 14 residues. The CDR3: CASSIDPYSYGYTF. In nucleotides, the CDR3 is TGTGCCAGTAGTATAGATCCTTACAGCTATGGCTACACCTTC.

This clone appeared a few times. The J gene is TRBJ1-1, the V gene TRBV3-1 (or the pseudogene TRBV3-2); the D is unclear. CDR1 and CDR2 (germline): LGHDT, YNNKEL (reference sequence). Trimming left V 1 base short and J 4 bases short, with 10 bases between. The CDR3 is 14 amino acids. For the CDR3, the DNA is TGTGCCAGCAGCCAAGGTGTGGCGGTCACTGAAGCTTTCTTT. Translated, it gives CASSQGVAVTEAFF.

The CDR3 spells CASSQEWTGVKETQYF. In DNA, the CDR3 is TGCGCCAGCAGCCAAGAGTGGACAGGGGTAAAGGAGACCCAGTACTTC. The J gene is TRBJ2-5, the V gene TRBV4-1; 9 nucleotides agree with TRBD1. This CDR3 has 16 residues. The V and J ends lost 0 bases and 5 bases, in that order; junction bases with no gene match: 7. Germline lookup yields CDR1 MGHRA and CDR2 YSYEKL.

The chain recombines TRBV3-1 (or the pseudogene TRBV3-2) with TRBJ2-7; D unclear. The V end lost 1 base, the J end lost 6 bases, and 10 bases lay between the germline ends. This CDR3 is built from 13 residues. The germline CDR1 and CDR2 sequences are LGHDT and YNNKEL (reference sequence). The CDR3, as DNA: TGTGCCAGCAGCCAAGGCGCCTCCCTCGAGCAGTACTTC. This encodes CASSQGASLEQYF.

V gene TRBV6-5 combines with J gene TRBJ2-3, with 9 bases that match TRBD1. V was clipped by 4 bases and J by 3 bases; unmatched bases: 5. There are 15 residues in the CDR3. Germline CDR1 reads MNHEY; CDR2 reads SVGAGI. The CDR3 sequence: CASSSSTGGTDTQYF. The CDR3 region has the DNA TGTGCCAGCAGTTCCTCGACAGGGGGGACAGATACGCAGTATTTT.

The chain joins TRBV6-5 to TRBJ1-2, with 7 bases fitting TRBD1. Trimming cost V 7 bases and J 4 bases; bases outside gene matches: 12. Germline CDR1 is MNHEY and CDR2 is SVGAGI. This CDR3 is 15 amino acids long. The CDR3 here is CASTSGTAHPYGYTF. The CDR3 bases are TGTGCCAGCACATCCGGGACAGCGCATCCCTATGGCTACACCTTC.

The V and J genes are TRBV5-1 and TRBJ2-5; maybe TRBD2 (5 bases). The germline V gene has CDR1 SGHRS and CDR2 YFSETQ. CDR3 size: 16 residues. Trimming cost V 3 bases and J 4 bases, with 19 bases left between them. The CDR3 coding sequence is TGCGCCAGCAGCTCGGGCCTACTAGAATCCTCAGAGACCCAGTACTTC. As protein: CASSSGLLESSETQYF.

A remark on this clone: Additional DNA sequences in this sample encode the identical CDR3. The V and J genes are TRBV6-5 and TRBJ1-4, with 9 bases aligning to TRBD1. CDR3 length equals 14 residues. V shed 5 bases, J shed 8 bases, and the junction held 6 bases outside the gene matches. Looked up from germline, CDR1 is MNHEY and CDR2 is SVGAGI. In DNA, the CDR3 is TGTGCCAGCAGTCCGACAGGGGGAGGAGAAAAACTGTTTTTT. Protein product: CASSPTGGGEKLFF.

This chain links TRBV19 with TRBJ1-4; 9 bases align to TRBD1. CDR3 length: 14 amino acids. With V trimmed by 1 base and J by 17 bases, 11 bases remained unmatched. The germline V gene has CDR1 LNHDA and CDR2 SQIVND (reference sequence). CDR3 region: CASSIGKGQGIIFF. The CDR3 region has the DNA TGTGCCAGTAGTATAGGTAAAGGACAGGGGATTATATTTTTT.

The chain combines TRBV7-2 with TRBJ1-2; D unresolved. The CDR3 length is 16 residues. Germline CDR1 reads SGHTA; CDR2 reads FQGNSA. Trimming removed 1 base at V and 2 bases at J, with 14 bases between. The CDR3 bases are TGTGCCAGCAGCTTAGACGGGGTCAATCACAACTATGGCTACACCTTC. Translation gives CASSLDGVNHNYGYTF.

The chain combines TRBV19 with TRBJ1-5, with a weak D call TRBD1 (6 bases). The V end was cut by 3 bases, the J end by 9 bases, with 12 bases between. The CDR3 sequence is 13 residues long. CDR1 LNHDA and CDR2 SQIVND come from the germline V gene (reference sequence). DNA for the CDR3: TGTGCCAGTAGTATGGGGGGGCAAGGGCCCCAGCATTTT. Amino acids: CASSMGGQGPQHF.

The chain links TRBV13 to TRBJ2-3; TRBD1 aligns across 8 bases. In germline, CDR1 is PRHDT, CDR2 FYEKMQ (reference sequence). This CDR3 has 16 residues. Germline trimming cut 1 base from V and 0 bases from J; bases unmatched to any gene: 3. CDR3 in amino acids: CASSLDRGSSTDTQYF. In DNA, the CDR3 is TGTGCCAGCAGCTTAGACAGGGGGTCCAGCACAGATACGCAGTATTTT.

The gene calls are TRBV6-5 and TRBJ2-2, with D perhaps matching TRBD1 (6 bases). The CDR3 extends over 15 amino acids. Per germline, CDR1 MNHEY and CDR2 SVGAGI. The V and J ends lost 6 bases and 1 base respectively, with 12 bases between them. CDR3 nucleotides: TGTGCCAGCAGAGTCCAGGGGTTGAACACCGGGGAGCTGTTTTTT. Amino acids: CASRVQGLNTGELFF.

The chain carries TRBV3-1 (or the pseudogene TRBV3-2) and TRBJ1-1; D remains unclear. The V end was cut by 0 bases, the J end by 6 bases, with 20 bases between. Germline V CDR1 and CDR2: LGHDT, YNNKEL (reference sequence). CDR3 length: 17 amino acids. CDR3 sequence reads: CASSQEGQRGIRAEAFF. The DNA for the CDR3 is TGTGCCAGCAGCCAAGAGGGCCAGAGAGGGATAAGGGCTGAAGCTTTCTTT.